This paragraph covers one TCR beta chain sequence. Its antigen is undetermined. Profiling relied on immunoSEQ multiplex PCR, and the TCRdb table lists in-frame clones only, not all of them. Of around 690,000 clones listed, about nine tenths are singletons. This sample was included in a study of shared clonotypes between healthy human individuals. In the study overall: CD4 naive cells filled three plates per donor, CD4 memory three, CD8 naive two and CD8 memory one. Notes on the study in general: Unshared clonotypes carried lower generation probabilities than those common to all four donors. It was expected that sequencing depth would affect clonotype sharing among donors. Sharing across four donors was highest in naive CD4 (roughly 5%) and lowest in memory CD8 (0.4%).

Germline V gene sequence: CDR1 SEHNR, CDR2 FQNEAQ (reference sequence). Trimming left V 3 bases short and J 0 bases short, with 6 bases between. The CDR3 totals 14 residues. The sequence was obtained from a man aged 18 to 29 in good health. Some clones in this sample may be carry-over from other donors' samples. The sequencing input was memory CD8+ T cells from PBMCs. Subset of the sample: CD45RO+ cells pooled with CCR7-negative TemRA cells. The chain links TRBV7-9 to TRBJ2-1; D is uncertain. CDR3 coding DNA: TGTGCCAGCAGCTTGGCTCTCTCCTACAATGAGCAGTTCTTC. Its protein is CASSLALSYNEQFF.